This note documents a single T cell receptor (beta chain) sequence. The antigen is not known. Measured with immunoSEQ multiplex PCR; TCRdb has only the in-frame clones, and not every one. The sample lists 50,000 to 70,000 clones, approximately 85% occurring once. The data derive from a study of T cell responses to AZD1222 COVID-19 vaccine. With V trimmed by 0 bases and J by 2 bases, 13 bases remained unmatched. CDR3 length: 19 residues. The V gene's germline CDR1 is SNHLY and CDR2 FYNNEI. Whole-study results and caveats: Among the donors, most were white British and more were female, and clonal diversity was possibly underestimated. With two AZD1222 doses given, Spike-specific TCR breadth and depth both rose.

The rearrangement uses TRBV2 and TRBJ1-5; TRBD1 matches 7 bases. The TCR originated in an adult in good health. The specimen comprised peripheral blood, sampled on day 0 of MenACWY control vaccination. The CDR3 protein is CASSEAKQGMMRGNQPQHF. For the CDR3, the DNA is TGTGCCAGCAGTGAAGCGAAACAGGGGATGATGAGGGGCAATCAGCCCCAGCATTTT.